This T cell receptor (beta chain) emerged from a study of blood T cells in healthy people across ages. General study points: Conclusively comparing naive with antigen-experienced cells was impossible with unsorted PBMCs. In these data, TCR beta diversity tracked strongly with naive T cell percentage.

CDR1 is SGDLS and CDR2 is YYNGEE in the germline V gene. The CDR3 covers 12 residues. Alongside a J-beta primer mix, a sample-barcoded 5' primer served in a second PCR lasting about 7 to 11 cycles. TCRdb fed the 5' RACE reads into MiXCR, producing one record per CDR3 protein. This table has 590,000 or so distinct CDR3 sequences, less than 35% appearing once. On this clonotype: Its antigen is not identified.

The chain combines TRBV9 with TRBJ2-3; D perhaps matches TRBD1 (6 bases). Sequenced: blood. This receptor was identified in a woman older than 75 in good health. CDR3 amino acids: CAEGGHTDTQYF. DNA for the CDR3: TGTGCGGAAGGGGGACACACAGATACGCAGTATTTT. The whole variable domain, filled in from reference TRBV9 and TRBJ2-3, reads DSGVTQTPKHLITATGQRVTLRCSPRSGDLSVYWYQQSLDQGLQFLIQYYNGEERAKGNILERFSAQQFPDLHSELNLSSLELGDSALYFCAEGGHTDTQYFGPGTRLTVL.